This TCR beta chain was identified in a study of blood T cell repertoires in COVID-19. Study details: T cells, B-cell-depleted T cells, or PBMCs provided the cDNA or gDNA that served as material.

Germline V gene sequence: CDR1 MNHEY, CDR2 SVGAGI. V was clipped by 7 bases and J by 10 bases, with 17 bases between them. The CDR3 has 13 amino acids. The protocol was immunoSEQ multiplex PCR, while the TCRdb copy is restricted to in-frame clones and leaves out a portion. The sample consists of some 150,000 clones, about 86% of them appearing once. Sequencing was done on a sample of peripheral blood. The sequence came from a woman aged 55-75 years with acute or convalescent COVID-19. The chain has TRBV6-5 and TRBJ2-1, with D possibly being TRBD1 (6 bases). CDR3 amino acids: CASIHSVTGEQFF. Written as DNA, the CDR3 is TGTGCCAGCATTCACTCCGTTACAGGGGAGCAGTTCTTC.